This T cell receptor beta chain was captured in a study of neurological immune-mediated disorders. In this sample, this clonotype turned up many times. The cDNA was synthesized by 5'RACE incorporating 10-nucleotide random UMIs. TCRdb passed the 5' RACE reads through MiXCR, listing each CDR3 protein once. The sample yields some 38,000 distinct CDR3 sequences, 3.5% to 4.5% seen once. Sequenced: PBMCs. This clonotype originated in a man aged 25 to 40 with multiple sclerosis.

Here the CDR3 DNA reads TGTGCCAGCAGCTTAGGGTCTCAAGAGACCCAGTACTTC. Its protein is CASSLGSQETQYF. This chain uses TRBV11-2 with TRBJ2-5, with D uncertain. This CDR3 contains 13 residues. Germline V gene lookup returns CDR1 SGHAT and CDR2 FQNNGV. Trimming removed 1 base from V and 2 bases from J, with 5 bases in between.